The 27 T cell receptor beta chains listed next were all sequenced from one sample in a study of blood T cell repertoires in COVID-19. Sequenced by immunoSEQ multiplex PCR; TCRdb stores in-frame clones only, minus some. The table shows approximately 300,000 clones, with about 92% occurring only once. The sequenced sample consisted of PBMCs or T cells enriched from blood (not recorded which). The receptor set was obtained from a woman aged 25 to 39 who had recovered from COVID-19.

This clone was seen only a few times. The genes are TRBV23-1 and TRBJ2-1; 11 nucleotides match TRBD2. TRBV23-1 is sorted into the ORF group, with uncertain function. Trimming at V came to 6 bases and at J to 0 bases, leaving 10 bases not matched to a gene. The CDR3 contains 18 residues. The CDR3 DNA reads as TGCGCCAGCAGCCACCGAGGGACTAGCGGTCCCTCCTACAATGAGCAGTTCTTC. It translates to CASSHRGTSGPSYNEQFF.

The genes are TRBV9 and TRBJ2-3, with 8 positions matching TRBD2. Trimming took 3 bases from V and 0 from J; bases not matched to a gene: 3. CDR3 length equals 15 residues. Germline-derived CDR1 and CDR2 are SGDLS and YYNGEE. The CDR3 sequence: CASSASGFSTDTQYF. CDR3 coding DNA: TGTGCCAGCAGCGCTAGCGGGTTTAGCACAGATACGCAGTATTTT.

The chain recombines TRBV28 with TRBJ2-7; TRBD2 is a possible D gene (5 bases). Looked up from germline, CDR1 is MDHEN and CDR2 is SYDVKM. The CDR3 runs to 17 residues. Trimming pared 5 bases from V and 0 bases from J, leaving 20 bases between. CDR3 in DNA: TGTGCCAGCAGTCCAGCTGAAGGAGGCGGTAACTCCTACGAGCAGTACTTC. The encoded protein is CASSPAEGGGNSYEQYF.

The chain is built from TRBV20-1 and TRBJ1-2; D not resolved. V dropped 3 bases and J dropped 2 bases, with 10 bases sitting between them. Germline CDR1 DFQATT, CDR2 SNEGSKA (reference sequence). This CDR3 comprises 13 residues. DNA of the CDR3: TGCAGTGCTAGTGACGGGAGAAACTATGGCTACACCTTC. Amino acids: CSASDGRNYGYTF.

The chain couples TRBV7-9 to TRBJ1-3; D is perhaps TRBD1 (5 bases). This CDR3 contains 14 residues. In germline, CDR1 is SEHNR, CDR2 FQNEAQ (reference sequence). V lost 5 bases to trimming and J lost 4 bases, with 12 bases between them. The CDR3 coding sequence is TGTGCCAGCAGCCCTCAGGCAGGGGGAAACACCATATATTTT. This translates into CASSPQAGGNTIYF.

The chain employs TRBV4-1 and TRBJ1-2; D not resolved. CDR1 is MGHRA and CDR2 is YSYEKL in the germline V gene. V was pared by 2 bases and J by 8 bases, with 15 bases between. This CDR3 has 14 residues. CDR3 protein: CASSQFDRERGYTF. The DNA for the CDR3 is TGCGCCAGCAGCCAATTCGATAGGGAGCGGGGCTACACCTTC.

This chain uses TRBV7-9 with TRBJ2-3; D is ambiguous. CDR1 is SEHNR and CDR2 is FQNEAQ in the germline V gene (reference sequence). The V gene lost 1 base and the J gene lost 6 bases, with 8 bases spanning the gap. The CDR3 loop spans 13 amino acids. The CDR3 nucleotides are TGTGCCAGCAGCTTAGGTTCCGAGGATACGCAGTATTTT. Translated, it gives CASSLGSEDTQYF.

This sequence joins TRBV21-1 and TRBJ2-1; the table gives TRBD2 as D, unverified against the DNA. TRBV21-1 is labeled a pseudogene. This CDR3 is 16 amino acids long. CDR3 sequence: CASSKENSREYNEQFF. The CDR3 DNA reads TGTGCCAGCAGCAAAGAAAATTCCCGAGAATACAATGAGCAGTTCTTC.

V usage is TRBV14 and J usage is TRBJ2-2; D is unclear. V lost 4 bases, J lost 4 bases, and 13 bases lay in between. Germline V gene sequence: CDR1 SGHDN, CDR2 FVKESK. The CDR3 sequence is 15 residues long. CDR3 in DNA: TGTGCCAGCAGCCTCCGGGTAGCCCCCACCGGGGAGCTGTTTTTT. Translation: CASSLRVAPTGELFF.

This chain connects TRBV6-5 to TRBJ2-7; no reliable D call. CDR3 length equals 12 residues. The germline V gene encodes CDR1 MNHEY and CDR2 SVGAGI. The V end lost 6 bases, the J end lost 2 bases, and 8 bases lay between the germline ends. CDR3 protein: CASSNSPYEQYF. DNA of the CDR3: TGTGCCAGCAGCAACAGCCCCTACGAGCAGTACTTC.

The chain uses TRBV19 and TRBJ1-3; D gene uncertain. Germline CDR1 and CDR2: LNHDA and SQIVND (reference sequence). The CDR3 consists of 14 residues. V lost 5 bases and J 0 bases, leaving 8 bases between the germline ends. DNA for the CDR3: TGTGCCAGTAGTGGACGGGACTCTGGAAACACCATATATTTT. Its protein is CASSGRDSGNTIYF.

The V gene is TRBV5-1, the J gene TRBJ2-3; 8 nucleotides agree with TRBD1. V was clipped by 4 bases and J by 3 bases; unmatched bases: 7. CDR3 length equals 15 residues. The germline V gene encodes CDR1 SGHRS and CDR2 YFSETQ. CDR3 residues: CASSTPTGDTDTQYF. The CDR3 nucleotides are TGCGCCAGCAGCACACCGACAGGGGATACAGATACGCAGTATTTT. The full variable domain, rest sourced from reference TRBV5-1 and TRBJ2-3, is KAGVTQTPRYLIKTRGQQVTLSCSPISGHRSVSWYQQTPGQGLQFLFEYFSETQRNKGNFPGRFSGRQFSNSRSEMNVSTLELGDSALYLCASSTPTGDTDTQYFGPGTRLTVL.

The chain couples TRBV4-2 to TRBJ1-2; TRBD1 matches at 8 bases. V shed 1 base, J shed 0 bases, and the junction held 7 bases outside the gene matches. Germline V gives CDR1 LGHNA, CDR2 YNFKEQ. CDR3 length: 17 amino acids. The CDR3 here is CASSQVTGERANYGYTF. As DNA, the CDR3 is TGTGCCAGCAGCCAAGTGACAGGGGAGCGAGCTAACTATGGCTACACCTTC.

The V and J genes are TRBV2 and TRBJ1-2, with 9 bases aligning to TRBD1. The CDR3 totals 16 residues. Germline V gene sequence: CDR1 SNHLY, CDR2 FYNNEI. V was pared by 4 bases and J by 5 bases, with 11 bases of the junction left unmatched. The CDR3 nucleotides are TGTGCCAGCAGTGCCCGGGACAGGGTGGTAGGGTATGGCTACACCTTC. It specifies CASSARDRVVGYGYTF. Looking up the rest from reference TRBV2 and TRBJ1-2 gives the full variable domain: EPEVTQTPSHQVTQMGQEVILRCVPISNHLYFYWYRQILGQKVEFLVSFYNNEISEKSEIFDDQFSVERPDGSNFTLKIRSTKLEDSAMYFCASSARDRVVGYGYTFGSGTRLTVV.

The chain recombines TRBV2 with TRBJ2-5, with D possibly matching TRBD1 (6 bases). Trimming removed 6 bases from V and 4 bases from J, with 15 bases in between. Germline V gene sequence: CDR1 SNHLY, CDR2 FYNNEI. This CDR3 contains 14 residues. CDR3: CASRLPGHIETQYF. CDR3 in DNA: TGTGCCAGCAGACTTCCGGGACATATAGAGACCCAGTACTTC.

This chain links TRBV13 with TRBJ1-5; possibly TRBD1 for D (5 bases). Germline loops: CDR1 PRHDT, CDR2 FYEKMQ (reference sequence). Trimming took off 2 bases at V and 0 bases at J, with 14 bases between the two ends. This CDR3 comprises 17 residues. The CDR3 reads CASSLKPRVDSNQPQHF. The CDR3 DNA sequence: TGTGCCAGCAGCTTAAAACCCAGGGTAGATAGCAATCAGCCCCAGCATTTT.

The V and J genes are TRBV28 and TRBJ1-3; 9 bases line up with TRBD1. Germline V gene data show CDR1 as MDHEN and CDR2 as SYDVKM. The CDR3 contains 16 residues. J lost 2 bases, V lost 5 bases, and 7 bases had no gene match. The CDR3 spells CASSGTGLRPGNTIYF. CDR3 DNA: TGTGCCAGCAGTGGGACAGGGCTTCGACCTGGAAACACCATATATTTT.

This clone appeared a single time. The chain carries TRBV27 and TRBJ2-7; D is unresolved. Germline V gene sequence: CDR1 MNHEY, CDR2 SMNVEV (reference sequence). V lost 7 bases and J 3 bases, leaving 19 bases between the germline ends. The CDR3 totals 15 residues. CDR3 in amino acids: CASNSLFQAGYEQYF. CDR3 nucleotide sequence: TGTGCCAGCAATTCACTGTTTCAGGCCGGCTACGAGCAGTACTTC.

This chain links TRBV24-1 with TRBJ2-7; unclear D gene. V was trimmed by 2 bases and J by 2 bases, leaving 6 bases between them. The germline gives CDR1 KGHDR, CDR2 SFDVKD. The CDR3 has 13 residues. Written as DNA, the CDR3 is TGTGCCACCAGTGATTCTGACACCTACGAGCAGTACTTC. Its protein product is CATSDSDTYEQYF.

This chain links TRBV6-5 with TRBJ2-2, with D perhaps matching TRBD1 (6 bases). The CDR3 sequence is 13 residues long. Germline V gene lookup returns CDR1 MNHEY and CDR2 SVGAGI. V was trimmed by 8 bases and J by 3 bases, leaving 10 bases between them. Here the CDR3 reads CASQGPYTGELFF. Written as DNA, the CDR3 is TGTGCCAGCCAGGGGCCATACACCGGGGAGCTGTTTTTT.

The chain combines TRBV19 with TRBJ1-1, with 7 bases fitting TRBD1. V gave up 5 bases and J gave up 0 bases; unmatched junction bases: 6. CDR1 LNHDA and CDR2 SQIVND come from the germline V gene (reference sequence). The CDR3 is 15 amino acids. CDR3 protein: CASSYRTGMNTEAFF. The CDR3 nucleotides are TGTGCCAGTAGTTACCGGACAGGCATGAACACTGAAGCTTTCTTT.

V usage is TRBV27 and J usage is TRBJ2-7; 10 bases are a match to TRBD1. The CDR3 is 14 residues long. V shed 3 bases, J shed 2 bases, and the junction held 1 base outside the gene matches. Per the germline V gene, CDR1 is MNHEY and CDR2 is SMNVEV (reference sequence). The CDR3 nucleotides read TGTGCCAGCAGTTTTGGGACAGGGGCCTACGAGCAGTACTTC. Its protein product is CASSFGTGAYEQYF.

The chain employs TRBV6-2 or TRBV6-3 and TRBJ2-1, with TRBD1 as a possible D gene (7 bases). CDR3 length: 15 amino acids. Looked up from germline, CDR1 is MNHEY and CDR2 is SVGEGT. Trimming removed 5 bases from V and 7 bases from J, with 18 bases in between. CDR3 bases: TGTGCCAGCAGTCGGCAGGGGGGTTACACGAATGAGCAGTTCTTC. The encoded protein is CASSRQGGYTNEQFF.

This clone was counted many times. This sequence joins TRBV5-6 and TRBJ2-1; 8 bases are shared with TRBD2. Germline CDR1 SGHDT, CDR2 YYEEEE. V trimming: 0 bases; J trimming: 4 bases; junction bases outside the gene matches: 3. The length of the CDR3 is 15 residues. The CDR3 loop reads CASSLAGLVYNEQFF. The CDR3 region has the DNA TGTGCCAGCAGCTTGGCGGGACTAGTATACAATGAGCAGTTCTTC.

J is TRBJ2-1 and V is TRBV19; TRBD1 is a possible D gene (6 bases). Germline assignment: CDR1 LNHDA and CDR2 SQIVND (reference sequence). This CDR3 region has 14 residues. The germline V and J ends were trimmed by 6 bases and 6 bases, with 15 bases remaining between them. This CDR3 is CASRADSYLNEQFF. The CDR3 region has the DNA TGTGCCAGTAGAGCGGACAGCTACCTCAATGAGCAGTTCTTC. Using reference TRBV19 and TRBJ2-1 for the parts outside the CDR3, the full variable domain is DGGITQSPKYLFRKEGQNVTLSCEQNLNHDAMYWYRQDPGQGLRLIYYSQIVNDFQKGDIAEGYSVSREKKESFPLTVTSAQKNPTAFYLCASRADSYLNEQFFGPGTRLTVL.

The chain links TRBV5-4 to TRBJ2-4; TRBD1 might be the D (6 bases). The CDR3 has 17 amino acids. Germline CDR1 is SGHNT and CDR2 is YYREEE (reference sequence). With 5 bases removed from V and 2 bases from J, the gap between germline ends came to 20 bases. The CDR3 region has the DNA TGTGCCAGCAGACCCACAGGGAAGGGAGAACCCAAAAACATTCAGTACTTC. It yields the protein CASRPTGKGEPKNIQYF.

The chain has TRBV6-5 and TRBJ1-2; tentatively, D is TRBD1 (6 bases). V gave up 2 bases and J gave up 9 bases, with 16 bases separating them. The length of the CDR3 is 14 residues. The V gene's germline CDR1 is MNHEY and CDR2 SVGAGI. The CDR3 reads CASSYTGQGYSYTF. CDR3 DNA: TGTGCCAGCAGTTACACGGGGCAGGGGTATAGCTACACCTTC.